Detailed here is one TCR beta chain. The target antigen is unknown. Generated by immunoSEQ multiplex PCR, the TCRdb table keeps only in-frame clones and is missing some. The repertoire consists of about 76,000 clones, with about four fifths occurring once and the leading ten covering about 0.79%. The sample comes from a study of radiotherapy plus CTLA-4 blockade in lung cancer. Overall study context: Of the patients, 18% showed objective responses and around 34% attained disease control. Study conclusions and caveats: After treatment with radiotherapy plus ipilimumab, TCR clones that came from the tumor expanded in blood. It was early blood T cell clone dynamics, with interferon-beta, that reportedly best predicted response.

The material was peripheral blood, obtained from a patient treated with radiotherapy plus ipilimumab. This receptor was obtained from a human donor with non-small cell lung cancer who had stable disease on radiotherapy plus ipilimumab.

Here the CDR3 DNA reads TGTGCCAGCAGTCCCCCCGCGGGAGTTGAAGACGAGCAGTACTTC. Translated, it gives CASSPPAGVEDEQYF. This chain connects TRBV28 to TRBJ2-7; 7 bases line up with TRBD2. Germline V gene sequence: CDR1 MDHEN, CDR2 SYDVKM. Germline trimming cut 5 bases from V and 5 bases from J; bases unmatched to any gene: 12. The CDR3 runs to 15 residues.